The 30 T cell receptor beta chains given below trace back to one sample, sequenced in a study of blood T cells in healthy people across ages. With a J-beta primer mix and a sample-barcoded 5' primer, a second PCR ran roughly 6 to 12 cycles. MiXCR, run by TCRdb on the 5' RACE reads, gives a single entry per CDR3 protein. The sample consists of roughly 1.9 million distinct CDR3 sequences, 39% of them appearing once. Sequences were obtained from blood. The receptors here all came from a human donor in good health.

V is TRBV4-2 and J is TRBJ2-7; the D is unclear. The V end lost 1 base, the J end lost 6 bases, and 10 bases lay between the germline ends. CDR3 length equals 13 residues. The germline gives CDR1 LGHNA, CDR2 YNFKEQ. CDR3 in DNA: TGTGCCAGCAGCCAAGTGACGTCGGGCGAGCAGTACTTC. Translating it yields CASSQVTSGEQYF.

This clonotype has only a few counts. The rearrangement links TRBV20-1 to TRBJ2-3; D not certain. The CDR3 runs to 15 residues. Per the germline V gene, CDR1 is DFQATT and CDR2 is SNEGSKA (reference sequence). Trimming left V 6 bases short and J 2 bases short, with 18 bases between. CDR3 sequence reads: CSAYPFDFATDTQYF. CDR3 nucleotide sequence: TGCAGTGCATACCCTTTCGACTTCGCCACAGATACGCAGTATTTT.

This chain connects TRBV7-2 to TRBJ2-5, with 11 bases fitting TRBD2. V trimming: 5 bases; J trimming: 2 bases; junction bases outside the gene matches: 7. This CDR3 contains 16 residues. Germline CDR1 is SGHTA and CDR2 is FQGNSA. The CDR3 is CASSILTSGEQETQYF. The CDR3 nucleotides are TGTGCCAGCAGCATCCTGACTAGCGGGGAACAAGAGACCCAGTACTTC.

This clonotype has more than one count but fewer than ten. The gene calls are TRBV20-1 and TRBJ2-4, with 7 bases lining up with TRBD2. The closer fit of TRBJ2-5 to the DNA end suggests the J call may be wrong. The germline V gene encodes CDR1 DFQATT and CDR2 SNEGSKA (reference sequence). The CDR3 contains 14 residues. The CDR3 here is CSATAGYSQETQYF. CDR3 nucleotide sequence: TGCAGTGCTACAGCGGGGTACTCCCAAGAGACCCAGTACTTC.

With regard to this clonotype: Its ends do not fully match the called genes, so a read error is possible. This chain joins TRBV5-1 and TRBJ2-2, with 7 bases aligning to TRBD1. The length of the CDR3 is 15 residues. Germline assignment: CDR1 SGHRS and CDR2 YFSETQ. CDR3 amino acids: CASRSQGRSTGELFF. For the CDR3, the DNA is TGCGCCAGCAGGTCACAGGGGAGAAGCACCGGGGAGTTGTTTTTT.

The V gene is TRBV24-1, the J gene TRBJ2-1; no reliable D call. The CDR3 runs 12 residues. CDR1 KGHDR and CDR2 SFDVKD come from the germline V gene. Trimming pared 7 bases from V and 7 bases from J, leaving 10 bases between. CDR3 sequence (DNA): TGTGCCACCAGCGCACACTCGAATGAGCAGTTCTTC. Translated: CATSAHSNEQFF.

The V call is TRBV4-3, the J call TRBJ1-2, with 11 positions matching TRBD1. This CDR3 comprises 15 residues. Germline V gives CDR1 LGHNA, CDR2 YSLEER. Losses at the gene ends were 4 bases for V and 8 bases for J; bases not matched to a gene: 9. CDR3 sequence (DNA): TGCGCCAGCAGCCCCCTAGGACAGGGGGCAGAAGGCTACACCTTC. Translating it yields CASSPLGQGAEGYTF.

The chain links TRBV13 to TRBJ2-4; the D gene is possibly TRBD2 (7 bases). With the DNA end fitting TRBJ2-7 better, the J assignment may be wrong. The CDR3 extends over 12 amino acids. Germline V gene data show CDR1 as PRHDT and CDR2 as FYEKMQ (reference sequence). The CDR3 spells CASGGATYEQYF. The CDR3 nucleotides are TGTGCCAGCGGGGGGGCAACCTACGAGCAGTACTTC.

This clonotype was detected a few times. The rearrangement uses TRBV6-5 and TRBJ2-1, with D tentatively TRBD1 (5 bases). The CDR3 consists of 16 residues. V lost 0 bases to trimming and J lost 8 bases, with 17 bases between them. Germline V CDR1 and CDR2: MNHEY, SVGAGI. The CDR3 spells CASSYSPARGLYEQFF. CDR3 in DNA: TGTGCCAGCAGTTACTCTCCCGCAAGGGGCCTGTATGAGCAGTTCTTC.

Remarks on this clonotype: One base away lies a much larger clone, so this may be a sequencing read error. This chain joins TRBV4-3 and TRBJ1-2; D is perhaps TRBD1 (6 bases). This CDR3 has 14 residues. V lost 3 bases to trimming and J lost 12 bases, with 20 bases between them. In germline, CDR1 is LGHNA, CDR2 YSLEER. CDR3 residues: CASSQEQGSLRHTF. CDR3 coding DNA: TGCGCCAGCAGCCAGGAGCAGGGGAGTTTACGCCACACCTTC.

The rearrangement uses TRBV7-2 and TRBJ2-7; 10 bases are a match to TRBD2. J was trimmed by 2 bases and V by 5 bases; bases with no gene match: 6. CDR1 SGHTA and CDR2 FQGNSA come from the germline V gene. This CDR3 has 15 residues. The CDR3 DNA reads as TGTGCCAGCAGCCCCGGACTAGCGGACCCCTACGAGCAGTACTTC. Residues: CASSPGLADPYEQYF.

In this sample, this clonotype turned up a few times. CDR3 DNA sequence: TGTGCCAGCAGTTACGCGAGGAACACTGAAGCTTTCTTT. Translation: CASSYARNTEAFF. J is TRBJ1-1 and V is TRBV6-2 or TRBV6-3, with D uncertain. The CDR3 totals 13 residues. Deletions cut 2 bases from V and 1 base from J, with 5 bases between. In germline, CDR1 is MNHEY, CDR2 SVGEGT.

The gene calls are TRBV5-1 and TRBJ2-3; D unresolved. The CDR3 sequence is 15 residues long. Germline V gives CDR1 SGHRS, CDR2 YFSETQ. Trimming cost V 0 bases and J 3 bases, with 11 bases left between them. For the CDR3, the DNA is TGCGCCAGCAGCTTGGGTAGCCAGGAGACAGATACGCAGTATTTT. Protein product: CASSLGSQETDTQYF.

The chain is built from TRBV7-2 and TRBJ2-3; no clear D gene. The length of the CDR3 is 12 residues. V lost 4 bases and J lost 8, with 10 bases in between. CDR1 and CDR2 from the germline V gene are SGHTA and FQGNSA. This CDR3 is CASSSRSITQYF. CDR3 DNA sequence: TGTGCCAGCAGCTCGCGGAGTATTACGCAGTATTTT.

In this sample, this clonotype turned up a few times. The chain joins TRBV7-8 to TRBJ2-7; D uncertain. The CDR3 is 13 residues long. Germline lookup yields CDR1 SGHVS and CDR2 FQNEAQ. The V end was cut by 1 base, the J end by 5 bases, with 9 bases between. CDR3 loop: CASSLDYLDEQYF. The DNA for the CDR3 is TGTGCCAGCAGCTTAGACTACTTAGACGAGCAGTACTTC.

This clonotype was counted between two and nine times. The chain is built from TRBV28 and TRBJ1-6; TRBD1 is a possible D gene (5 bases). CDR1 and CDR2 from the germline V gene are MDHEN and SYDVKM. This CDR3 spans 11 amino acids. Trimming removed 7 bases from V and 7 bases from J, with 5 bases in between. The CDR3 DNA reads TGTGCCAGCACAGGGAATTCACCCCTCCACTTT. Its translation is CASTGNSPLHF.

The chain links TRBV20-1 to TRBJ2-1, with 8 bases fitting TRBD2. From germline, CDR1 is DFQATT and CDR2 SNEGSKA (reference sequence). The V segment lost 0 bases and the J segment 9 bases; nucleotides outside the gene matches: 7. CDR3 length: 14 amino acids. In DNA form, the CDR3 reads TGCAGTGCTAGAGATTCGGGGGGGCCGGCTGAGCAGTTCTTC. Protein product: CSARDSGGPAEQFF.

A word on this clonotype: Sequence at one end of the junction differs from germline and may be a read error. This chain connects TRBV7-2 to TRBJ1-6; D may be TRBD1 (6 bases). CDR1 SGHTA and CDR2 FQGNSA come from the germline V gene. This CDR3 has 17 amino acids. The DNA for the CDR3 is TGTGCCAGCAGCTTATTGCCCGGGGGGGGGGCTTACTCACCCCGCCACTTT. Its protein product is CASSLLPGGGAYSPRHF.

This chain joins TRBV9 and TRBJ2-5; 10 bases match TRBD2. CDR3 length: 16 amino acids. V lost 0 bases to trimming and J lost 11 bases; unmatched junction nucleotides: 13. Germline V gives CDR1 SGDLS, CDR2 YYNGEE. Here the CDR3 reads CASSVATGLARDTQYF. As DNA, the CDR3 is TGTGCCAGCAGCGTAGCTACGGGACTAGCGAGGGATACGCAGTACTTC.

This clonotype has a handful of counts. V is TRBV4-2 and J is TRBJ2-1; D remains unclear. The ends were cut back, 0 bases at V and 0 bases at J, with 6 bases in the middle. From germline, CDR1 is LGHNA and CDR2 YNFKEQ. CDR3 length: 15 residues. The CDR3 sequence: CASSQEVHSYNEQFF. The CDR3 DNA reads TGTGCCAGCAGCCAAGAGGTCCACTCCTACAATGAGCAGTTCTTC.

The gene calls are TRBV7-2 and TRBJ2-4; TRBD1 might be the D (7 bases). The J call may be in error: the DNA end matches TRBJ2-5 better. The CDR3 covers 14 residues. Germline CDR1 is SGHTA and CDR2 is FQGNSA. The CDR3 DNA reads TGTGCCAGCAGCGGAGGGACAGCTCCTGAGACCCAGTACTTC. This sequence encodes CASSGGTAPETQYF.

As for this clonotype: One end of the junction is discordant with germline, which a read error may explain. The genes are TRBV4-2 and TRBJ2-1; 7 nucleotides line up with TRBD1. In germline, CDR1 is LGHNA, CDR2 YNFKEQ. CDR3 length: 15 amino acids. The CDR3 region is CANSLTNRGSGEQFF. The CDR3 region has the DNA TGTGCCAACAGCCTTACAAACAGGGGCTCCGGGGAGCAGTTCTTC.

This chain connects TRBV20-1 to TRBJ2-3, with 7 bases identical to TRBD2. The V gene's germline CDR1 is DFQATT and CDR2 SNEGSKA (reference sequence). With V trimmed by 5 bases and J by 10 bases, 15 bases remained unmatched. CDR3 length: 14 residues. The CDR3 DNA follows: TGCAGTGCTCACAGAAGCGGGGAACGGGATGCGCAGTATTTT. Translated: CSAHRSGERDAQYF.

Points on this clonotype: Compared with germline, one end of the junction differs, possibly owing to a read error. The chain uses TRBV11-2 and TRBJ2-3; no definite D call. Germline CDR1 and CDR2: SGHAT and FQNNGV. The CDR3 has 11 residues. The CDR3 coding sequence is TGTGTCAGCAGCCCTACAGATACGCAGTATTTT. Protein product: CVSSPTDTQYF. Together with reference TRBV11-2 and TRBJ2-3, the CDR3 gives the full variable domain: EAGVAQSPRYKIIEKRQSVAFWCNPISGHATLYWYQQILGQGPKLLIQFQNNGVVDDSQLPKDRFSAERLKGVDSTLKIQPAKLEDSAVYLCVSSPTDTQYFGPGTRLTVL.

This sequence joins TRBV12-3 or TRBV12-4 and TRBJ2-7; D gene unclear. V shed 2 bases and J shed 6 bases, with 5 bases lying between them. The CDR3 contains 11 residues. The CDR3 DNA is TGTGCCAGCAGTTTATATCCCGAGCAGTACTTC. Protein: CASSLYPEQYF.

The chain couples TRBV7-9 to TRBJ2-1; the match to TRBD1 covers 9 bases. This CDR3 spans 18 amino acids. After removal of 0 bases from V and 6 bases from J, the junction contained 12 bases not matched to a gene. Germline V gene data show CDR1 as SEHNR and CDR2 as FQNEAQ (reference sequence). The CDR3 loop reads CASSLASGGQGFVNEQFF. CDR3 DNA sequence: TGTGCCAGCAGCTTAGCAAGTGGTGGACAGGGGTTTGTCAATGAGCAGTTCTTC.

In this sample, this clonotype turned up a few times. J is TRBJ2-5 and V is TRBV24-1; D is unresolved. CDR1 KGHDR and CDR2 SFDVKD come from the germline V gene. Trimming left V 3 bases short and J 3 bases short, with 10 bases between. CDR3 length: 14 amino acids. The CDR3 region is CATSDANPKETQYF. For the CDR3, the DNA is TGTGCCACCAGTGATGCGAACCCAAAAGAGACCCAGTACTTC.

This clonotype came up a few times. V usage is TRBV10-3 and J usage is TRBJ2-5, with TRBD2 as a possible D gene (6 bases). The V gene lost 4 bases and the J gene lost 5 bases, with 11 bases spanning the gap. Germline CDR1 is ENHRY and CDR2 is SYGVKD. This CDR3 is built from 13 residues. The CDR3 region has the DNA TGTGCCATCAGTGGGGGCGGGGCGGAGACCCAGTACTTC. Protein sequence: CAISGGGAETQYF.

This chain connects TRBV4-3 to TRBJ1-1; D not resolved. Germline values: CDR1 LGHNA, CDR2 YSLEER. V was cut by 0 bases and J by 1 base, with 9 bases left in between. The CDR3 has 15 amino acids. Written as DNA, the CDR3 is TGCGCCAGCAGCCAAGATCGGGAGGGGAACACTGAAGCTTTCTTT. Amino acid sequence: CASSQDREGNTEAFF.

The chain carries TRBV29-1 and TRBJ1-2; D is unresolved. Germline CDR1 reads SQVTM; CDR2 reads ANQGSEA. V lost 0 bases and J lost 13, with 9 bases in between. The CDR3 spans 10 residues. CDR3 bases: TGCAGCGTTGAAGAAGCCTTTGGCACCTTC. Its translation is CSVEEAFGTF.